This T cell receptor beta chain was captured in a study of molecular identifiers for immune sequencing clone quantification (dated by TCRdb to between 2017 and 2018). Study-wide context: For a replicate experiment, the RNA from either approximately 20,000 or 100,000 naive CD8 T cells was divided into five aliquots, and four of those aliquots went on to sequencing. This methods study benchmarked molecular-identifier clustering-based TCR repertoire sequencing (MIDCIRS) and TCR RNA copy counting, using CD8 T cells to do so.

Library prep was done by PCR. The instrument was an Illumina HiSeq 4000. Bulk TCR libraries were prepared as previously described, using TCR primers listed in Table S5. Total RNA was purified with the Qiagen AllPrep DNA/RNA kit. Before analysis, reads from multiple sequencing runs of one library were combined. The paper's data handling went like this. Reads were retained only if an exact TCR constant sequence was present, and the retained reads were trimmed to 150 nt and grouped according to their 12-nt molecular barcodes. Reads within each barcode group were sub-clustered using a 15% Levenshtein threshold, and quality-weighted consensus sequences were constructed for each RNA molecule. Non-functional sequences were discarded, and so were lower-count sequences lying one edit away from another sequence. On the basis of fitting two negative binomial distributions, barcode sub-clusters with fewer than 20% of the maximum read count were discarded. The public reads were quality trimmed at Q25 with fastp and then assembled into clones with MiXCR by TCRdb, keeping productive beta chains. Rows matching on CDR3 protein sequence are summarized as one entry with the most common DNA and genes. Clone size and V and J calls follow TCRdb, not the original study. This sample comprises about 100,000 distinct CDR3 sequences, under 25% of them detected only once. The ten most abundant clones make up roughly 1% of the sample.

General conclusions and limits of the study: When barcode sub-clustering was not used, chimeric consensus sequences inflated TCR diversity, with chimeras reaching as high as 47%. Highly expanded clone sizes could be underestimated because identical TCR molecules may share a barcode. In CMV-specific effector cells, clones with more than 20 RNA copies accounted for over 97% of molecules, whereas in naive cells such clones accounted for under 1%. Modeling indicated approximately 3.2 TCR RNA copies recovered per cell, compared with around 9.8 by digital PCR, which implies a capture efficiency of about 31%. Even against a background of 850,000 to 1,000,000 naive CD8 T cells, spiked-in Jurkat TCR RNA amounting to a single cell's worth was reported to be detectable. Naive libraries contained spiked-in Jurkat TCR RNA (roughly 10 copies' worth), which is not part of the donor repertoire.

This clonotype was counted between two and nine times. What antigen it recognizes has not been identified. Per-nucleotide qualities are absent, and no much larger clonotype sits a single base away. Naive CD8 T cell libraries were made from approximately 20,000 to 1,000,000 sorted cells using 10%, 30% or 50% of purified RNA. Naive CD8 T cells were FACS-sorted as CD8+CD4-CCR7+CD45RA+ on a BD FACSAria II into RLT Plus buffer. Ten to eleven TCR copies' worth of Jurkat RNA were spiked into about 20,000-1,100,000 naive CD8 T cell samples to test detection sensitivity. CD8 T cells were enriched using RosetteSep CD8+ T Cell Enrichment Cocktail and Ficoll-Paque, and the enriched cells then underwent ACK red cell lysis. Sequencing input: naive CD8+ T cells from blood, with Jurkat cell RNA spiked in. According to the study, the label for this sample's cell subset or site signals: FACS-sorted CD8+CD4-CCR7+CD45RA+ naive T cells. The TCR was taken from a human donor in good health. Some libraries in this study had Jurkat cell RNA spiked in.

The DNA sequence is as follows: TGCAGTGCTAGAGGGGCGAGCCTACGGGGCTACGAGCAGTACTTC. Protein translation: CSARGASLRGYEQYF. This chain joins TRBV20-1 to TRBJ2-7, with TRBD2 as a weak D call on 5 bases. CDR1 and CDR2 were assigned from the germline V gene (reference sequence) as DFQATT and SNEGSKA. The trim is 1 base for V and 3 bases for J, with a gap of 16 bases between the germline ends. The CDR3 goes from the cysteine to the phenylalanine over 15 residues. This entry keeps only the CDR3 DNA: 45 bases, framed from base 1.